Below, 19 T cell receptor beta chains from the same sample are listed, as sequenced in a study of beta chain features in type 1 diabetes. TCRB transcripts that were expressed got sequenced, as all of the isolated RNA had been reverse transcribed. Sequenced by immunoSEQ multiplex PCR; TCRdb stores in-frame clones only, minus some. The table has under 300,000 clones, 25% to 30% seen once. Sequences were obtained from central memory CD4+ T cells from blood. These receptors all stem from a man aged 25 to 40 in good health.

The chain recombines TRBV6-6 with TRBJ2-7; the match to TRBD1 covers 8 bases. Trimming at V came to 4 bases and at J to 0 bases, leaving 8 bases not matched to a gene. This CDR3 region has 16 residues. Germline loops: CDR1 MNHNY, CDR2 SVGAGI (reference sequence). The chain's CDR3 is CASSSAGTGSSYEQYF. CDR3 sequence (DNA): TGTGCCAGCAGTTCTGCCGGGACAGGATCCTCCTACGAGCAGTACTTC.

The rearrangement uses TRBV18 and TRBJ2-5; D remains ambiguous. There are 13 residues in the CDR3. CDR1 and CDR2 (germline): KGHSH, LQKENI. Trimming left V 2 bases short and J 2 bases short, with 6 bases between. CDR3 DNA: TGTGCCAGCTCACCAGCGAATCAAGAGACCCAGTACTTC. It specifies CASSPANQETQYF.

This clone was counted only a few times. The rearrangement joins TRBV9 to TRBJ2-4; D not resolved. Germline V lookup: CDR1 SGDLS, CDR2 YYNGEE. Trimming removed 4 bases from V and 6 bases from J, with 14 bases in between. The CDR3 length is 14 residues. CDR3 in DNA: TGTGCCAGCAGCCCCCAAGGTCCGGGAAACATTCAGTACTTC. It codes for CASSPQGPGNIQYF.

The gene calls are TRBV7-2 and TRBJ1-2; 8 bases agree with TRBD1. Germline lookup yields CDR1 SGHTA and CDR2 FQGNSA. V lost 0 bases and J lost 6; bases outside the gene matches: 3. There are 14 residues in the CDR3. The CDR3 DNA reads TGTGCCAGCAGCTTAGCCAGGGGGCAAAATGGCTACACCTTC. Translation: CASSLARGQNGYTF.

The genes are TRBV6-5 and TRBJ2-7; the D gene is possibly TRBD1 (5 bases). V gave up 0 bases and J gave up 0 bases, with 12 bases separating them. Per the germline V gene, CDR1 is MNHEY and CDR2 is SVGAGI. The CDR3 is 16 amino acids. The CDR3, as DNA: TGTGCCAGCAGTTACTCGTACAGGTCGAGCTCCTACGAGCAGTACTTC. Encoded protein: CASSYSYRSSSYEQYF.

This rearrangement joins TRBV5-6 to TRBJ2-1; 8 bases are a match to TRBD2. The trim removed 3 bases at V and 9 bases at J, leaving 11 bases unmatched. This CDR3 comprises 15 residues. Germline values: CDR1 SGHDT, CDR2 YYEEEE. The CDR3 nucleotides are TGTGCCAGCAGCTCGATCCCCGGGGGGGCGAGTGAGCAGTTCTTC. Its translation is CASSSIPGGASEQFF.

The sample holds many counts of this clone. The V gene is TRBV7-9, the J gene TRBJ2-7, with D tentatively TRBD2 (6 bases). V was shortened by 3 bases and J by 2 bases, with 8 bases between the two germline ends. The germline V gene encodes CDR1 SEHNR and CDR2 FQNEAQ (reference sequence). This CDR3 has 13 residues. The CDR3 loop reads CASSFAGTYEQYF. The CDR3 bases are TGTGCCAGCAGCTTTGCGGGGACCTACGAGCAGTACTTC.

V is TRBV4-2 and J is TRBJ1-5; 10 nucleotides agree with TRBD1. CDR1 and CDR2 (germline): LGHNA, YNFKEQ. The CDR3 runs to 16 residues. The V gene end was trimmed by 3 bases and the J gene end by 3 bases; junction bases not matched to a gene: 5. CDR3 sequence: CASSHAGTGDNQPQHF. DNA of the CDR3: TGTGCCAGCAGCCATGCCGGGACAGGGGACAATCAGCCCCAGCATTTT.

The table lists this clone with a few counts. This may stem from a read error, because a much larger clone lies one nucleotide away. CDR3 sequence reads: CAWTGPPRSYEQYF. CDR3 bases: TGTGCCTGGACCGGGCCTCCCCGATCCTACGAGCAGTACTTC. The V gene is TRBV30, the J gene TRBJ2-7; D is unresolved. Germline V lookup: CDR1 GTSNPN, CDR2 SVGIG (reference sequence). V was pared by 4 bases and J by 1 base, with 14 bases between. This CDR3 spans 14 amino acids.

This clone was detected a few times. The chain combines TRBV5-1 with TRBJ2-1; D remains ambiguous. CDR3 length: 12 residues. In germline, CDR1 is SGHRS, CDR2 YFSETQ. Trimming stripped 4 bases from V and 7 bases from J, with 9 bases between. CDR3 sequence reads: CASSLTLNEQFF. The CDR3 DNA is TGCGCCAGCAGCCTCACCCTAAATGAGCAGTTCTTC.

The rearrangement links TRBV9 to TRBJ1-2; D might be TRBD1 (6 bases). CDR1 is SGDLS and CDR2 is YYNGEE in the germline V gene. This CDR3 contains 15 residues. The V and J ends lost 0 bases and 4 bases respectively, with 13 bases between them. The CDR3 spells CASSVEQGSGYGYTF. In nucleotides, the CDR3 is TGTGCCAGCAGCGTAGAGCAGGGGAGTGGCTATGGCTACACCTTC.

The chain has TRBV11-2 and TRBJ2-3; 7 nucleotides align to TRBD2. Trimming removed 0 bases from V and 1 base from J; junction bases left unmatched: 1. Germline CDR1 reads SGHAT; CDR2 reads FQNNGV. This CDR3 comprises 15 residues. CDR3 region: CASSLELAGTDTQYF. The CDR3 DNA reads TGTGCCAGCAGCTTAGAGCTAGCGGGCACAGATACGCAGTATTTT.

This clone has ten or more counts. The chain joins TRBV18 to TRBJ2-3; tentatively, D is TRBD1 (5 bases). Germline V gives CDR1 KGHSH, CDR2 LQKENI. This CDR3 spans 13 amino acids. The germline V and J ends were trimmed by 3 bases and 4 bases, with 8 bases remaining between them. The CDR3 DNA is TGTGCCAGCTCACCTCAGGGTCCAGATACGCAGTATTTT. This translates into CASSPQGPDTQYF. The whole variable domain, filled in from reference TRBV18 and TRBJ2-3, reads NAGVMQNPRHLVRRRGQEARLRCSPMKGHSHVYWYRQLPEEGLKFMVYLQKENIIDESGMPKERFSAEFPKEGPSILRIQQVVRGDSAAYFCASSPQGPDTQYFGPGTRLTVL.

The V and J genes are TRBV7-2 and TRBJ2-5; 11 bases are shared with TRBD2. Trimming took 5 bases from V and 1 from J; bases not matched to a gene: 6. The CDR3 contains 16 residues. Germline loops: CDR1 SGHTA, CDR2 FQGNSA. The CDR3 DNA reads TGTGCCAGCAGCGCCAATAGCGGGGGGGCCCAAGAGACCCAGTACTTC. Its protein is CASSANSGGAQETQYF. The whole variable domain, filled in from reference TRBV7-2 and TRBJ2-5, reads GAGVSQSPSNKVTEKGKDVELRCDPISGHTALYWYRQSLGQGLEFLIYFQGNSAPDKSGLPSDRFSAERTGGSVSTLTIQRTQQEDSAVYLCASSANSGGAQETQYFGPGTRLLVL.

The chain joins TRBV2 to TRBJ1-2, with 7 positions matching TRBD1. After removal of 6 bases from V and 5 bases from J, the junction contained 6 bases not matched to a gene. CDR3 size: 13 residues. CDR1 is SNHLY, CDR2 FYNNEI, per germline. CDR3 sequence reads: CASRPGQVYGYTF. DNA for the CDR3: TGTGCCAGCAGACCTGGACAGGTTTATGGCTACACCTTC.

This clone was detected ten times or more. The V and J genes are TRBV5-1 and TRBJ2-5, with D unresolved. The V gene's germline CDR1 is SGHRS and CDR2 YFSETQ. The V end was cut by 1 base, the J end by 0 bases, with 4 bases between. The CDR3 spans 13 residues. CDR3 sequence reads: CASSLQYQETQYF. The DNA of the CDR3 is TGCGCCAGCAGCTTGCAATACCAAGAGACCCAGTACTTC.

The sample holds many counts of this clone. The CDR3 DNA reads as TGTGCCAGCAGCCGGACAGGGTTGAACGTTGAGCAGTACTTC. It codes for CASSRTGLNVEQYF. The chain is built from TRBV5-4 and TRBJ2-7, with 8 bases fitting TRBD1. V was clipped by 4 bases and J by 7 bases; unmatched bases: 10. The CDR3 is 14 residues long. The germline V gene encodes CDR1 SGHNT and CDR2 YYREEE (reference sequence).

This chain joins TRBV19 and TRBJ2-7; 7 nucleotides agree with TRBD1. The length of the CDR3 is 16 residues. Trimming cost V 5 bases and J 0 bases; bases outside gene matches: 10. Germline V gene lookup returns CDR1 LNHDA and CDR2 SQIVND (reference sequence). The CDR3: CASSPTRRTGSYEQYF. CDR3 in DNA: TGTGCCAGTAGTCCTACAAGACGGACAGGCTCCTACGAGCAGTACTTC.

This clone appeared a few times. V usage is TRBV7-2 and J usage is TRBJ2-1, with unresolved D. Germline-derived CDR1 and CDR2 are SGHTA and FQGNSA. This CDR3 has 14 amino acids. Deletions cut 1 base from V and 6 bases from J, with 10 bases between. CDR3 region: CASSLGRKGNEQFF. CDR3 nucleotide sequence: TGTGCCAGCAGCTTAGGAAGGAAGGGCAATGAGCAGTTCTTC.